The 12 T cell receptor beta chains below come from one sample, sequenced in a study of CD8+CD57+ T cells in acquired aplastic anemia. Selection for sequencing was limited to patients who had shown CD8+CD57+ cell expansion by flow cytometry. The TCR beta profiling, which covered VDJ combination and CDR3 sequence, was carried out using genomic DNA as the template. In TCRdb, the reads were re-called with MiXCR into one record per CDR3 protein. The repertoire holds about half a million distinct CDR3 sequences, roughly a third seen once, with approximately 0.82% in the top ten. Sequenced sample: sorted CD4+, CD8+, or CD8+CD57+ T cells (not recorded which) from PBMCs. These receptors were collected from a human donor with aplastic anemia.

V gene TRBV2 combines with J gene TRBJ1-2, with D unclear. Germline V lookup: CDR1 SNHLY, CDR2 FYNNEI. V lost 5 bases to trimming and J lost 8 bases, with 12 bases between them. CDR3 length equals 12 residues. CDR3 loop: CASSWERQGYTF. CDR3 nucleotides: TGTGCCAGCAGTTGGGAGCGTCAAGGCTACACCTTC.

This clonotype has a count of ten or more. This chain links TRBV15 with TRBJ1-1; D not certain. The CDR3 consists of 12 residues. In germline, CDR1 is LNHNV, CDR2 YYDKDF (reference sequence). V lost 4 bases to trimming and J lost 4 bases, with 7 bases between them. Written as DNA, the CDR3 is TGTGCCACCAGCATGGTCGGCACTGAAGCTTTCTTT. It codes for CATSMVGTEAFF.

The chain joins TRBV7-2 to TRBJ1-6, with 7 nucleotides matching TRBD1. Germline CDR1 and CDR2: SGHTA and FQGNSA. The CDR3 runs 13 residues. V trimming: 5 bases; J trimming: 10 bases; junction bases outside the gene matches: 5. This CDR3 reads CASSTGVESPLHF. For the CDR3, the DNA is TGTGCCAGCAGCACAGGGGTGGAATCACCCCTCCACTTT. The whole variable domain, filled in from reference TRBV7-2 and TRBJ1-6, reads GAGVSQSPSNKVTEKGKDVELRCDPISGHTALYWYRQSLGQGLEFLIYFQGNSAPDKSGLPSDRFSAERTGGSVSTLTIQRTQQEDSAVYLCASSTGVESPLHFGNGTRLTVT.

This clonotype was seen repeatedly, ten times or more. V usage is TRBV7-9 and J usage is TRBJ2-6, with 7 bases aligning to TRBD2. This CDR3 has 16 amino acids. Germline lookup yields CDR1 SEHNR and CDR2 FQNEAQ (reference sequence). J gave up 4 bases and V 0 bases, and 3 bases lay outside the gene matches. The CDR3 reads CASSLAGGLGANVLTF. CDR3 DNA: TGTGCCAGCAGCTTAGCGGGAGGGCTCGGGGCCAACGTCCTGACTTTC.

This clonotype was counted at least ten times. V usage is TRBV20-1 and J usage is TRBJ1-5; D gene uncertain. There are 13 residues in the CDR3. Germline CDR1 DFQATT, CDR2 SNEGSKA (reference sequence). Trimming left V 4 bases short and J 0 bases short, with 7 bases between. CDR3 nucleotides: TGCAGTGCTACCGAGGCTAGCAATCAGCCCCAGCATTTT. It encodes CSATEASNQPQHF.

Ten or more counts support this clonotype. The chain joins TRBV10-3 to TRBJ2-7; D is tentatively TRBD1 or TRBD2 (6 bases each). Germline V gene lookup returns CDR1 ENHRY and CDR2 SYGVKD. V dropped 3 bases and J dropped 7 bases, with 22 bases sitting between them. This CDR3 contains 16 residues. Written as DNA, the CDR3 is TGTGCCATCAGTGATAGGGGGGTGCGAGTTCGAGGGGAGCAGTACTTC. Residues: CAISDRGVRVRGEQYF.

A word on this clonotype: This may stem from a read error, because a much larger clone lies one nucleotide away. CDR3 DNA sequence: TGCGGTGCTTCAAATCGACTCCAGGGGTATGGAGGCTACACCTTC. This codes for CGASNRLQGYGGYTF. The chain has TRBV20-1 and TRBJ1-2; possible D gene TRBD1, 6 bases. This CDR3 spans 15 amino acids. Germline V lookup: CDR1 DFQATT, CDR2 SNEGSKA (reference sequence).

This clonotype was counted ten times or more. The chain employs TRBV20-1 and TRBJ2-5; the D gene is possibly TRBD2 (6 bases). V dropped 6 bases and J dropped 3 bases, with 17 bases sitting between them. CDR1 DFQATT and CDR2 SNEGSKA come from the germline V gene (reference sequence). This CDR3 is 14 amino acids long. CDR3 DNA: TGCAGTGCGATACGATGGGACTCAAAAGAGACCCAGTACTTC. This encodes CSAIRWDSKETQYF.

Regarding this clonotype: At one of its ends the junction is not consistent with the germline gene, which may arise from a read error. This chain links TRBV7-9 with TRBJ2-5, with D uncertain. CDR1 and CDR2 (germline): SEHNR, FQNEAQ (reference sequence). CDR3 size: 14 residues. The CDR3 bases are TGTGACAGCAGCTTTGACATTATCCAAGAGACCCAGTACTTC. Its translation: CDSSFDIIQETQYF.

J is TRBJ1-2 and V is TRBV29-1, with 12 bases fitting TRBD1. Losses at the gene ends were 8 bases for V and 5 bases for J; bases not matched to a gene: 6. This CDR3 comprises 13 residues. Per germline, CDR1 SQVTM and CDR2 ANQGSEA. The CDR3 sequence is CSPGTGGPYGYTF. The CDR3 nucleotides are TGCAGCCCCGGGACAGGGGGCCCGTATGGCTACACCTTC.

In this sample, this clonotype turned up many times. The V and J genes are TRBV7-2 and TRBJ2-7; D is unresolved. The CDR3 runs 13 residues. V was shortened by 5 bases and J by 3 bases, with 11 bases between the two germline ends. Germline lookup yields CDR1 SGHTA and CDR2 FQGNSA. The DNA of the CDR3 is TGTGCCAGCAGCCACTCCCCCCGCTACGAGCAGTACTTC. Translation gives CASSHSPRYEQYF.

The chain uses TRBV5-1 and TRBJ2-5; 10 nucleotides agree with TRBD2. The J segment lost 3 bases and the V segment lost 2 bases, leaving 10 bases of the junction unmatched. Germline CDR1 reads SGHRS; CDR2 reads YFSETQ. The CDR3 totals 17 residues. CDR3 sequence: CASSFFGTSVFKETQYF. The CDR3 region has the DNA TGCGCCAGCAGCTTCTTCGGGACTAGCGTTTTTAAAGAGACCCAGTACTTC. The full variable domain, completed using reference TRBV5-1 and TRBJ2-5, is KAGVTQTPRYLIKTRGQQVTLSCSPISGHRSVSWYQQTPGQGLQFLFEYFSETQRNKGNFPGRFSGRQFSNSRSEMNVSTLELGDSALYLCASSFFGTSVFKETQYFGPGTRLLVL.